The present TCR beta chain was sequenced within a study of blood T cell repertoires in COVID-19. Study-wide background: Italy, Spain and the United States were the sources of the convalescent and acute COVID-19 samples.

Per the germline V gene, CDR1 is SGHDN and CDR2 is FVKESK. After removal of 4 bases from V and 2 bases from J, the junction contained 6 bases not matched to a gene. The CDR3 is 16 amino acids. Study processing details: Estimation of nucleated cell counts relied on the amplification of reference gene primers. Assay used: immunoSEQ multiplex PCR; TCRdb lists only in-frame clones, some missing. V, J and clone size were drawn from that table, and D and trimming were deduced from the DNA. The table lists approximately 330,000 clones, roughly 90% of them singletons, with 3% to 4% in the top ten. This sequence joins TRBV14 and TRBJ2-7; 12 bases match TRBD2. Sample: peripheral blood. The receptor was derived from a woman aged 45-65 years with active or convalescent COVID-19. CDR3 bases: TGTGCCAGCAGCCTTAAGACTAGCGGGAGAGCCTACGAGCAGTACTTC. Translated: CASSLKTSGRAYEQYF.